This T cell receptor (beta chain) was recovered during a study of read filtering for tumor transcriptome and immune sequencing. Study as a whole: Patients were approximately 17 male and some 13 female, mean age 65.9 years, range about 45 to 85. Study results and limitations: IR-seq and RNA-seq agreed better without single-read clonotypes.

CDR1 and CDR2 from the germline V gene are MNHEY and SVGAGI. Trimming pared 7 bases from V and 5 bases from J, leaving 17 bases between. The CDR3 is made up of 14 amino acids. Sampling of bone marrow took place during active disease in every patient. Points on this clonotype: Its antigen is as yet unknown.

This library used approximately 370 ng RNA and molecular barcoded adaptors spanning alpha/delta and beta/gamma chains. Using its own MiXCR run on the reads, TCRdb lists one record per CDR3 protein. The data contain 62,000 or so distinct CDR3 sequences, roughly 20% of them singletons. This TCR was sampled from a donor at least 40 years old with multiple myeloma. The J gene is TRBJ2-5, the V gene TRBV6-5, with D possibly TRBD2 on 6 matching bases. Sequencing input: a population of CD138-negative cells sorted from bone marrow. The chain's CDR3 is CASTRSPSAETQYF. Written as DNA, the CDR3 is TGTGCCAGCACTAGAAGTCCTAGCGCCGAGACCCAGTACTTC.